The T cell receptor (beta chain) under discussion was sequenced for a study of shared clonotypes between healthy human individuals. Broader study findings: Clonotype sharing among donors was expected to depend on sequencing depth.

All donors were healthy HIV-negative adults lacking recent acute infections or vaccinations. The germline CDR1 and CDR2 sequences are SGHTA and FQGNSA. The CDR3 runs 13 residues. The germline V and J ends were trimmed by 2 bases and 1 base, with 5 bases remaining between them. With regard to this clone: Antigen: not known.

Each replicate PCR on the sorted subsets used 150 to 200 ng DNA (roughly 32,000 T cell genomes). Profiled with immunoSEQ multiplex PCR; TCRdb holds only in-frame clones, not every one. This table has about 2.5 million clones, just under 95% appearing once. Source material: naive CD4+ T cells from PBMCs. The subset here: CD45RA+ positively selected. The V gene is TRBV7-2, the J gene TRBJ2-5; D call uncertain. This TCR was recovered from a man between 18 and 35 years old in good health. Some clones in this sample may be carry-over from other donors' samples. The CDR3 protein is CASSLLAQETQYF. The CDR3, as DNA: TGTGCCAGCAGCTTATTGGCCCAAGAGACCCAGTACTTC.